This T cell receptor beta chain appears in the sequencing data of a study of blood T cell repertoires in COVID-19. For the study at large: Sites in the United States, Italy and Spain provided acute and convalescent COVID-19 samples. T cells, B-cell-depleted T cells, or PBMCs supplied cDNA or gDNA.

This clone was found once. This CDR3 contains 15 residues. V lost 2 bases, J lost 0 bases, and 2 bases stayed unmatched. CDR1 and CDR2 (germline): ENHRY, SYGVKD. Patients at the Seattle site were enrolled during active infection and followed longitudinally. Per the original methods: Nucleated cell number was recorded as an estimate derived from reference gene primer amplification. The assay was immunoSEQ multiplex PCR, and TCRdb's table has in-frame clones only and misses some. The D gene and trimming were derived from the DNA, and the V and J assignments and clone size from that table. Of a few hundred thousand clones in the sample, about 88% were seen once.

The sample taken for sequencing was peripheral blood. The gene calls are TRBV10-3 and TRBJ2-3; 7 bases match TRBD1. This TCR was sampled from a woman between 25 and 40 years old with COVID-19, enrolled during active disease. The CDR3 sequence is CAISEDRASTDTQYF. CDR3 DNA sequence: TGTGCCATCAGTGAGGACAGGGCTAGCACAGATACGCAGTATTTT.